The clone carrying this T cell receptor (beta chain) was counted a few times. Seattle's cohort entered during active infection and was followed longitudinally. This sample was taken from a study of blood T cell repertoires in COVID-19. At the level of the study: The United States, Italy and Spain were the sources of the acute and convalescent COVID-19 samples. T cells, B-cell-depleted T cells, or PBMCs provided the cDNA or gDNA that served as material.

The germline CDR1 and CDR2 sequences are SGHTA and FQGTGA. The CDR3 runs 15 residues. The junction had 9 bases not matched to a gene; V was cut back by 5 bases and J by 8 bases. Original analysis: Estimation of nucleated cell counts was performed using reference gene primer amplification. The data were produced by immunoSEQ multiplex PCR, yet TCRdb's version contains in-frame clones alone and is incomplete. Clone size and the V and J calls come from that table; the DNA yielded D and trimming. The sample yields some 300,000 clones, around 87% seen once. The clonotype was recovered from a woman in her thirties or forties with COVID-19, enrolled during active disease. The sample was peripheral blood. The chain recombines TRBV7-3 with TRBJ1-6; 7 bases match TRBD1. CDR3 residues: CASSLVDRRDSPLHF. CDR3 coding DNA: TGTGCCAGCAGCCTAGTGGACAGGAGGGATTCACCCCTCCACTTT.